The following is a T cell receptor beta chain sequence with its context. No antigen is known for it. Researchers amplified the TCR beta CDR3 regions from RNA transcripts. First-round RT-PCR with HTBI primers amplified the TCR CDR3 region. Each CDR3 protein gets one entry after TCRdb re-called the multiplex PCR reads with MiXCR. The data show about 300,000 distinct CDR3 sequences, approximately 26% seen once. The data derive from a study of T cells in Graves' hyperthyroidism and ophthalmopathy. Study-wide points: Ophthalmopathy cases were set apart from stable hyperthyroidism by a 13 V-J model.

Uncontrolled infection, other autoimmune disease, pregnancy or lactation disqualified patients from enrolment. The blood specimen was taken at initial hyperthyroidism diagnosis, before any ophthalmopathy symptoms. The sample consisted of blood. The TCR comes from a man in his forties with Graves' hyperthyroidism that later progressed to Graves' ophthalmopathy.

CDR3 in DNA: TGTGCCAGTCAGATGGGACAGGGTACCAATCAGCCCCAGCATTTT. Translating gives CASQMGQGTNQPQHF. V usage is TRBV6-2 or TRBV6-3 and J usage is TRBJ1-5; 9 bases are shared with TRBD1. This CDR3 spans 15 amino acids. V lost 9 bases, J lost 3 bases, and 9 bases stayed unmatched. Germline V lookup: CDR1 MNHEY, CDR2 SVGEGT.